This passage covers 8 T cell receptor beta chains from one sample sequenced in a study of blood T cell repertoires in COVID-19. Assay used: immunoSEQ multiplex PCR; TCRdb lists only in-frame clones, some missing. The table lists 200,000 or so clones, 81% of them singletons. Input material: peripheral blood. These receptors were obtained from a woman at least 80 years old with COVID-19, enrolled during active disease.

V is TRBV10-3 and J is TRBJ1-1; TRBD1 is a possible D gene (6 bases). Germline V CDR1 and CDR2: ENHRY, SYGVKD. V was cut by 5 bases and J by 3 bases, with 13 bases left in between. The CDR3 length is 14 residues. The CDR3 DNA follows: TGTGCCATCAGTCAGGGGCCTGGGGACACTGAAGCTTTCTTT. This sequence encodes CAISQGPGDTEAFF.

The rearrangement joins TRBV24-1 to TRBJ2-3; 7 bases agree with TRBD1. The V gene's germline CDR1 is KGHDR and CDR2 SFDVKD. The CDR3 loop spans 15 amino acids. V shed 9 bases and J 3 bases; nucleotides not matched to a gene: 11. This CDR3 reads CATAGTDGSTDTQYF. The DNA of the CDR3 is TGTGCCACCGCCGGGACAGACGGATCGACAGATACGCAGTATTTT.

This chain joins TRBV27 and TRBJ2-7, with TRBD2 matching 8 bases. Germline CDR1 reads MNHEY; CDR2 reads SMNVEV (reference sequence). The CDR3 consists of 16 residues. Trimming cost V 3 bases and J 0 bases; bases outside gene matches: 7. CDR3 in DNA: TGTGCCAGCAGTTTGTCTCCAGCGGGGGTCTCCTACGAGCAGTACTTC. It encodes CASSLSPAGVSYEQYF.

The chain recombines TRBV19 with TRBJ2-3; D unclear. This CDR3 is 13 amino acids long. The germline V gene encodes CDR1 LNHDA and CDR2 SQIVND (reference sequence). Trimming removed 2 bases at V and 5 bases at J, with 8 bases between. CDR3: CASSIINGDTQYF. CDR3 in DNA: TGTGCCAGTAGTATAATTAACGGAGATACGCAGTATTTT.

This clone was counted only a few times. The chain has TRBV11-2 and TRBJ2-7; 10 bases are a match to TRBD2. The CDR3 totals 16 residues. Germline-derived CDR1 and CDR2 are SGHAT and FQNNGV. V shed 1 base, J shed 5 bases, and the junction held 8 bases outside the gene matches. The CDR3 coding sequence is TGTGCCAGCAGCTTAGGTGCGCTAGCGGGAGTAGACGAGCAGTACTTC. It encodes CASSLGALAGVDEQYF. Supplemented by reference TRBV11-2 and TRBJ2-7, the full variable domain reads EAGVAQSPRYKIIEKRQSVAFWCNPISGHATLYWYQQILGQGPKLLIQFQNNGVVDDSQLPKDRFSAERLKGVDSTLKIQPAKLEDSAVYLCASSLGALAGVDEQYFGPGTRLTVT.

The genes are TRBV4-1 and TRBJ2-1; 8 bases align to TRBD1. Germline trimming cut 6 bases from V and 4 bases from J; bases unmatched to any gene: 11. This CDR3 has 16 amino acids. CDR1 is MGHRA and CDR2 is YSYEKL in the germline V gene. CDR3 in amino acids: CASSRPGQGGYNEQFF. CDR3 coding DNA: TGCGCCAGCAGTCGACCAGGACAGGGAGGTTACAATGAGCAGTTCTTC.

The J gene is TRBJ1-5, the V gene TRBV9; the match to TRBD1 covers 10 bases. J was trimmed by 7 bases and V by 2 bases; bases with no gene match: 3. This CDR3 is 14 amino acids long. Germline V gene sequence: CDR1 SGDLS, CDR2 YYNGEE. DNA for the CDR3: TGTGCCAGCAGCGTTGGACAGGGGGTCCAGCCCCAGCATTTT. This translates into CASSVGQGVQPQHF. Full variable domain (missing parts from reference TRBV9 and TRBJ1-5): DSGVTQTPKHLITATGQRVTLRCSPRSGDLSVYWYQQSLDQGLQFLIQYYNGEERAKGNILERFSAQQFPDLHSELNLSSLELGDSALYFCASSVGQGVQPQHFGDGTRLSIL.

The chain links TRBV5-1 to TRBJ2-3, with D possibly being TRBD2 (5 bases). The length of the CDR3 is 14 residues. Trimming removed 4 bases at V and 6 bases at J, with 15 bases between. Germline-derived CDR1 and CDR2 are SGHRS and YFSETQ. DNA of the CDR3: TGCGCCAGCAGCCCCAGCGGATCGAAGGATACGCAGTATTTT. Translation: CASSPSGSKDTQYF. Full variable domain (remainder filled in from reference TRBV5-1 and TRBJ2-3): KAGVTQTPRYLIKTRGQQVTLSCSPISGHRSVSWYQQTPGQGLQFLFEYFSETQRNKGNFPGRFSGRQFSNSRSEMNVSTLELGDSALYLCASSPSGSKDTQYFGPGTRLTVL.